What follows describes a single T cell receptor beta chain. The target antigen is unknown. From germline, CDR1 is ENHRY and CDR2 SYGVKD. The CDR3 has 15 residues. Trimming took 5 bases from V and 2 from J; bases not matched to a gene: 5. The PCR was carried out with 60 Vbeta primers and 13 Jbeta primers. Here immunoSEQ multiplex PCR was the method, and the copy in TCRdb shows in-frame clones only, minus some. The data show tens of thousands of clones, with roughly four fifths seen just once and 3.5% to 5.5% held by the top ten. The record originates from a study of cytomegalovirus exposure and HLA in healthy donors. Overall study context: As released early, the data held about 85 million unique TCRs from HLA-typed donors.

The study's findings and limits: The study flagged roughly 160 TCR beta chains as cytomegalovirus-associated. A missense variant in DCLRE1C was later tied to TCR beta V- and J-gene trimming.

Donors were ostensibly healthy at sampling, although undocumented immune exposures were probable. The receptor was isolated from a woman aged 40 to 50 in good health and CMV-seropositive. The J gene is TRBJ2-7, the V gene TRBV10-3, with TRBD1 identical over 11 bases. The sample consisted of PBMCs. The CDR3 DNA reads as TGTGCCATCAGTCCGCGGGACAGGGGGACCTACGAGCAGTACTTC. It yields the protein CAISPRDRGTYEQYF.